This T cell receptor (beta chain) was recovered during a study of regulatory T cells in long-lasting Graves disease. Time point described: newly diagnosed GD, antithyroid drugs for less than 3 months. Isolated PBMC RNA provided the starting material for the TCR library. Only a few counts were recorded for this clonotype. For TCR beta, libraries came from iRepertoire HTBI primers and Arm-PCR of CDR3 regions. TCRdb independently ran MiXCR on the multiplex PCR reads; one entry per CDR3 protein. The sample consists of roughly 610,000 distinct CDR3 sequences, roughly 15% of them appearing once. The germline V gene encodes CDR1 LGHDT and CDR2 YNNKEL (reference sequence). The CDR3 has 17 amino acids. V lost 4 bases to trimming and J lost 2 bases; unmatched junction nucleotides: 11. This sample was shared with a second study, whose subject was T cells in Graves' hyperthyroidism and ophthalmopathy.

The genes are TRBV3-1 and TRBJ1-2; 9 bases line up with TRBD1. Sample: peripheral blood mononuclear cells (PBMCs), taken at new diagnosis, from a patient treated with antithyroid drugs. The clonotype comes from a man aged 18-30 years with Graves disease. The CDR3 nucleotides are TGTGCCAGCAGCCGACACCTAATAGGACAGGGGAACTATGGCTACACCTTC. This translates into CASSRHLIGQGNYGYTF.